These T cell receptor beta chains were read from a single sample in a study of shared T cell receptors in the human thymus. This table comes from immunoSEQ multiplex PCR, and its TCRdb copy is limited to in-frame clones, with some not included. The sample lists under 700,000 clones; around 78% were seen once. The same data also contributed to another study, on human thymus T cells.

Sequences were obtained from thymocytes. All receptors come from a boy in the first two years of life with a congenital heart defect. CDR3s include the opening cysteine and the closing phenylalanine or tryptophan. A D gene is named only where the DNA matches it firmly. The size of a clone is reported for some rows only, either as once, few or many, or as a class for expanded clones.

j_call,clone_size,d_call,v_call,cdr3_aa,cdr3_nt
TRBJ1-3,few,TRBD1,TRBV7-2,CASSLAQGATSGNTIYF,TGTGCCAGCAGCTTAGCGCAGGGGGCCACCTCTGGAAACACCATATATTTT
TRBJ2-1,NA,TRBD2,TRBV30,CAWSPERLAPYNEQFF,TGTGCCTGGAGTCCAGAGAGACTAGCACCCTACAATGAGCAGTTCTTC
TRBJ2-7,NA,NA,TRBV29-1,CSVSLLGEQYF,TGCAGCGTTTCCCTTCTCGGCGAGCAGTACTTC
TRBJ2-1,NA,NA,TRBV11-3,CASSPTRWNEQFF,TGTGCCAGCAGCCCCACTCGATGGAATGAGCAGTTCTTC
TRBJ2-1,few,TRBD2,TRBV7-2,CASSTGTINNEQFF,TGTGCCAGCAGCACGGGGACTATTAACAATGAGCAGTTCTTC
TRBJ2-1,NA,TRBD2,TRBV11-2,CASSLRREGPYEQFF,TGTGCCAGCAGCTTAAGGCGGGAGGGCCCGTATGAGCAGTTCTTC
TRBJ1-2,NA,TRBD1,TRBV25-1,CASSESQGAYGYTF,TGTGCCAGCAGTGAGTCACAGGGGGCCTATGGCTACACCTTC
TRBJ2-5,NA,NA,TRBV6-1,CASRGLARETQYF,TGTGCCAGCCGAGGACTCGCCCGAGAGACCCAGTACTTC
TRBJ1-2,NA,TRBD1,TRBV10-3,CAISGTGVVNYGYTF,TGTGCCATCAGTGGAACAGGGGTCGTCAACTATGGCTACACCTTC
TRBJ2-1,NA,TRBD1,TRBV28,CASSLGQVSGYNEQFF,TGTGCCAGCAGTTTGGGACAGGTATCCGGATACAATGAGCAGTTCTTC
TRBJ2-2,once,NA,TRBV7-9,CASSPPGDAGRELFF,TGTGCCAGCAGCCCCCCGGGGGACGCGGGGAGGGAGCTGTTTTTT
TRBJ2-5,NA,NA,TRBV18,CASSPPHRRGGETQYF,TGTGCCAGCTCACCACCTCATCGAAGAGGAGGGGAGACCCAGTACTTC
TRBJ2-3,NA,TRBD2,TRBV18,CASSKRTSPDTQYF,TGTGCCAGCTCTAAAAGGACTAGCCCAGATACGCAGTATTTT
TRBJ2-1,few,NA,TRBV7-8,CASSLAPRVDNEQFF,TGTGCCAGCAGCTTAGCCCCCCGGGTAGACAATGAGCAGTTCTTC
TRBJ2-1,NA,TRBD2,TRBV5-4,CASSLALWGRAGEQFF,TGTGCCAGCAGCCTCGCTCTTTGGGGGAGGGCGGGTGAGCAGTTCTTC